The 8 T cell receptor beta chains presented below share a single source sample, sequenced in a study of T cell repertoires in cytomegalovirus infection. MiXCR, applied by TCRdb to the reads, yields one record per CDR3 protein. The sample includes around 130,000 distinct CDR3 sequences, 7% to 10% seen only once; the top ten take around 9.1%. The sequencing sample was made of PBMCs. These receptor sequences come from a human donor in good health (CMV status not recorded). Some clones in this sample may be carry-over from other donors' samples.

This clonotype occurred many times. This sequence joins TRBV12-3 or TRBV12-4 and TRBJ2-1; 8 nucleotides agree with TRBD2. V was clipped by 7 bases and J by 2 bases; unmatched bases: 7. This CDR3 contains 15 residues. DNA of the CDR3: TGTGCCAGCATCCTATTCGGGGGGGCCTACAATGAGCAGTTCTTC. Protein: CASILFGGAYNEQFF.

This clonotype was counted many times. The gene calls are TRBV28 and TRBJ2-3; no reliable D call. There are 14 residues in the CDR3. V lost 6 bases and J lost 3, with 13 bases in between. The germline gives CDR1 MDHEN, CDR2 SYDVKM. The CDR3 region is CASSFSLGTDTQYF. The CDR3 coding sequence is TGTGCCAGCAGCTTCTCCCTAGGAACAGATACGCAGTATTTT.

In its sample, this clonotype was seen many times. The rearrangement links TRBV7-9 to TRBJ1-5; no firm D call. Deletions cut 1 base from V and 3 bases from J, with 4 bases between. This CDR3 comprises 13 residues. The germline gives CDR1 SEHNR, CDR2 FQNEAQ (reference sequence). The CDR3 reads CASSLDVNQPQHF. CDR3 sequence (DNA): TGTGCCAGCAGCTTAGATGTCAATCAGCCCCAGCATTTT.

This clonotype has a handful of counts. This chain uses TRBV4-2 with TRBJ2-1, with D unclear. CDR1 and CDR2 (germline): LGHNA, YNFKEQ. The CDR3 is 16 residues long. Trimming took off 4 bases at V and 8 bases at J, with 21 bases between the two ends. The CDR3 DNA reads TGTGCCAGCAGCCCAGCCATTAATTCCCAAGGCGATGAGCAGTTCTTC. As protein: CASSPAINSQGDEQFF.

This clonotype was recorded a few times. The chain carries TRBV30 and TRBJ2-1; TRBD2 matches at 8 bases. With 1 base clipped from V and 5 bases from J, the junction kept 7 bases outside the gene matches. This CDR3 contains 15 residues. Germline CDR1 reads GTSNPN; CDR2 reads SVGIG (reference sequence). The chain's CDR3 is CAWSEEAGENNEQFF. The CDR3, as DNA: TGTGCCTGGAGTGAAGAAGCGGGGGAAAACAATGAGCAGTTCTTC. The variable domain in full, completed from reference TRBV30 and TRBJ2-1, reads SQTIHQWPATLVQPVGSPLSLECTVEGTSNPNLYWYRQAAGRGLQLLFYSVGIGQISSEVPQNLSASRPQDRQFILSSKKLLLSDSGFYLCAWSEEAGENNEQFFGPGTRLTVL.

This clonotype showed up many times. This chain joins TRBV7-3 and TRBJ2-3; TRBD1 matches 8 bases. This CDR3 is 15 amino acids long. V shed 5 bases and J 3 bases; nucleotides not matched to a gene: 7. Germline assignment: CDR1 SGHTA and CDR2 FQGTGA. CDR3 bases: TGTGCCAGCAGCGCCGGACAGGGTACGACAGATACGCAGTATTTT. Its protein is CASSAGQGTTDTQYF.

This clonotype was observed at least ten times. The V and J genes are TRBV7-2 and TRBJ2-5; D might be TRBD2 (5 bases). This CDR3 is built from 13 residues. The ends were cut back, 5 bases at V and 5 bases at J, with 12 bases in the middle. CDR1 and CDR2 (germline): SGHTA, FQGNSA. DNA for the CDR3: TGTGCCAGCAGCGGGCTAGCTGGCGAGACCCAGTACTTC. It encodes CASSGLAGETQYF.

This clonotype occurred many times. V gene TRBV4-1 combines with J gene TRBJ1-4; a weak D match, TRBD1 (5 bases). Germline-derived CDR1 and CDR2 are MGHRA and YSYEKL. This CDR3 has 14 amino acids. Trimming shortened V by 0 bases and J by 7 bases, and 9 bases separated the two germline ends. The DNA of the CDR3 is TGCGCCAGCAGCCAAGACGGGGGGTTTGAAAAACTGTTTTTT. It specifies CASSQDGGFEKLFF.